The entry below gives a single TCR beta chain sequence along with its context. This clonotype appeared a single time. The clone's antigen remains unknown. This may arise from a read error, as a much more abundant clone is one base away. The TCR beta CDR3 regions were amplified from RNA transcripts. The TCR CDR3 was subjected to a first round of RT-PCR using the HTBI primer set and the Qiagen OneStep RT-PCR kit. Libraries were constructed in a second round of multiplex PCR, after which size selection and purification were performed. Paired-end sequencing of the libraries was performed with 100 bp reads on an Illumina HiSeq2000. The published analysis was carried out like this. Raw data were processed with SOAPnuke, discarding reads with adapters, uncalled bases, mean Phred below 15, or no exact constant-primer or identifier match. COPE v1.2.5 was used to merge the high-quality paired reads, and each unique nucleotide sequence was defined as a clonotype. MiTCR v1.1 was used to align the clonotypes against IMGT TRBV, TRBD and TRBJ reference segments. Only V-J combinations with frequency above 0.0001, covering 99% to 99.2% of repertoires, were analysed. The TCS score was defined as the ratio of F50 (clonal expansion) to E x V (chaos), calculated using BLOSUM62-based TCRdist between CDR3 peptides within each V-J. Welch's t-statistics and random forest reduced just over 500 V-J features to around 14, which were used in a naive Bayes classifier (R e1071). Using fastp at Q25 and MiXCR, TCRdb reprocessed the public reads and kept productive beta chains. When rows share a CDR3 protein, they turn into one entry using the most common DNA and genes. The V and J calls, along with clone size, are taken from TCRdb and not from the paper's own processing. The sample includes nearly 600,000 distinct CDR3 sequences, with approximately 15% observed a single time. About 6.6% of the sample belongs to the ten largest clones.

These data belong to a study of T cells in Graves' hyperthyroidism and ophthalmopathy (dated by TCRdb to the late 2010s). For context, the study as a whole: Peripheral blood was sampled at the time of initial diagnosis, prior to any treatment. To identify distinguishing TCR V-J signatures, a discovery cohort of 100 or so patients was used, comprising 40 to 45 with Graves' ophthalmopathy and under 60 with stable Graves' hyperthyroidism. Prospective prediction of ophthalmopathy was tested in an independent validation cohort consisting of some 19 hyperthyroidism patients and more than 15 patients who later progressed to ophthalmopathy. For training and testing, the roughly 93 patients in the discovery cohort were randomly divided in a 7:3 ratio. Thyroid tissue and blood T-cell repertoires from six Graves' hyperthyroidism patients were also compared in the study. After blood sampling, hyperthyroidism patients were treated with methimazole at a starting dose of 30 mg daily, and ophthalmopathy patients were treated with high-dose intravenous methylprednisolone. TCR Vbeta CDR3 sequencing of approximately 140 peripheral blood samples (about 45 ophthalmopathy, 75 or so hyperthyroidism and roughly 17 progressor patients) is reported in the paper.

In the ophthalmopathy patients, disease was moderately to severely active, with a Clinical Activity Score of 3 or more, a NOSPECS grade of 4 or more, and a duration of less than 3 months. Exclusion was applied to patients with uncontrolled infections, other autoimmune diseases, pregnancy or lactation. Diagnoses were established on the basis of clinical symptoms, serum thyroxine and TRAb, thyroid ultrasound, and orbital computed tomography. Ficoll-Paque density gradient centrifugation was used to isolate PBMCs from around 10 ml of fresh peripheral blood. Total RNA was extracted with Trizol reagent, and quality was checked on an Agilent 2100 Bioanalyzer. Points the paper makes about the study in general: A model built on a 13 V-J signature distinguished ophthalmopathy from stable hyperthyroidism, reaching 85% to 90% sensitivity and under 84% specificity in cross-validation and 80%/75% in testing. No statistical method was used to fix the sample size in advance, and group allocation was not hidden from the investigators. Most expanded thyroid clonotypes (frequency above 0.001) were also found in blood, which suggests that blood repertoires may mirror thyroid immune responses. In validation, the model predicted progression to ophthalmopathy a median of roughly 6.1 months before onset, with 65% to 71% sensitivity and 72.22% specificity.

From the cysteine up to the phenylalanine, the CDR3 has a length of 15 residues. The DNA shown is the 45-base CDR3, in frame from base 1. The germline V gene specifies MDHEN as CDR1 and SYDVKM as CDR2. Here V drops 10 bases and J drops 9 bases, and the junction holds 12 bases not matched to any gene. This TCR came from a young woman with Graves' ophthalmopathy. The chain joins TRBV28 to TRBJ1-6; 10 of the junction bases match TRBD1. Input material: blood. The base sequence is TGTGCCACCACCCCTGGGACAGGGGTGCGTTCACCCCTCCACTTT. It is translated as CATTPGTGVRSPLHF.